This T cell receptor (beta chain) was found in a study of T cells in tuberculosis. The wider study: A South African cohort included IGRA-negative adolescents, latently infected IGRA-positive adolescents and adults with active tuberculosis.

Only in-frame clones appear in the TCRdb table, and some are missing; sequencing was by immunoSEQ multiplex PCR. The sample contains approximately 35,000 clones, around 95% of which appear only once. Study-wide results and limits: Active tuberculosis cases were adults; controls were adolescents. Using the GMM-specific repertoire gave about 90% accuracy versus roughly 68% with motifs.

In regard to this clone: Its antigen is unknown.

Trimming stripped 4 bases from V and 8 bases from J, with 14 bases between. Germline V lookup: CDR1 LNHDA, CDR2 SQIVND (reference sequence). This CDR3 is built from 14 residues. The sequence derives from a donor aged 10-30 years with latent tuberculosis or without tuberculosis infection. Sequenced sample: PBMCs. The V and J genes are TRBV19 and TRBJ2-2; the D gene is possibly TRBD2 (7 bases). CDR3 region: CASSKVGGRGELFF. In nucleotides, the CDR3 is TGTGCCAGTAGTAAAGTGGGGGGGCGAGGGGAGCTGTTTTTT. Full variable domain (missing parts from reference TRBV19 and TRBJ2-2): DGGITQSPKYLFRKEGQNVTLSCEQNLNHDAMYWYRQDPGQGLRLIYYSQIVNDFQKGDIAEGYSVSREKKESFPLTVTSAQKNPTAFYLCASSKVGGRGELFFGEGSRLTVL.